The source of this T cell receptor beta chain is a study of metastatic and nonmetastatic thyroid tumors. As for the study in general: Thyroid patients, malignant and benign, had repertoires compared across blood and tumor or nodule tissue. Study-wide results and limits: Significantly higher TCR beta diversity was reportedly seen in malignant thyroid tumors than benign nodules, in blood and tumor.

As originally analysed: CDR3 was compared across clinicopathological groups, and the resulting differences were used to build a distant-metastasis classifier for papillary thyroid cancer. TCRdb redid the clone calls on the PCR reads using MiXCR. For this entry, the V and J calls and clone size follow TCRdb and not the study's own pipeline. Here the sample spans tens of thousands of clones, 15% to 20% being singletons. This clone was seen at least ten times. Its matching antigen is unknown. Each patient went into thyroid surgery without having received any treatment. The V segment lost 3 bases and the J segment 4 bases; nucleotides outside the gene matches: 12. In germline, CDR1 is MDHEN, CDR2 SYDVKM. The CDR3 totals 17 residues.

Sample: tumor tissue. The receptor comes from a female donor with papillary thyroid cancer or a benign thyroid nodule (not recorded which). Some clones in this sample may be carry-over from other donors' samples. The chain is built from TRBV28 and TRBJ2-1; 7 bases match TRBD2. CDR3 DNA: TGTGCCAGCAGTTTTGGGGGGGTTGGTTACGGGTACAATGAGCAGTTCTTC. This translates into CASSFGGVGYGYNEQFF.